Listed below are T cell receptor beta chains from one sample, sequenced in a study of shared T cell receptors in the human thymus. Method: immunoSEQ multiplex PCR; TCRdb's copy keeps in-frame clones and lacks some. The sample shows 630,000 or so clones, around 87% of them seen only once. These data also featured in a second study, about human thymus T cells.

The material sequenced was thymocytes. Receptors were obtained from a boy in the first two years of life with a congenital heart defect. Each CDR3 is given with its conserved first and last residue. D genes are given only for firm matches. Size is stated for part of the rows, as once, few or many counts, or as a class when the clone is expanded.

>TRBV7-3|NA|TRBJ2-2|TRBD2
TGTGCCAGCAGCTTACTGGGACTACCGAACACCGGGGAGCTGTTTTTT
CASSLLGLPNTGELFF
>TRBV4-1|NA|TRBJ1-5|NA
TGCGCCAGCAGCCAAGATAGCTCTTTGAAGGAAATTCAGCCCCAGCATTTT
CASSQDSSLKEIQPQHF
>TRBV19|NA|TRBJ1-4|TRBD1
TGTGCCAGTAGACCGAGGGAGAGGGGGCTGGATGAAAAACTGTTTTTT
CASRPRERGLDEKLFF
>TRBV28|NA|TRBJ2-1|TRBD2
TGTGCCAGCTCTCTCGGGGGACTAGCAGCCTTGGGTGAGCAGTTCTTC
CASSLGGLAALGEQFF
>TRBV14|NA|TRBJ2-3|TRBD1
TGTGCCAGCAGCCAGAGCGCCGGGACAGGGCTCACAGATACGCAGTATTTT
CASSQSAGTGLTDTQYF
>TRBV9|NA|TRBJ1-2|NA
TGTGCCAGCAGCGTAGTCAGGGGTCATGGCTACACCTTC
CASSVVRGHGYTF
>TRBV2|once|TRBJ1-5|NA
TGTGCCAGCAGCGAGGATCAGAAGTATAGCAATCAGCCCCAGCATTTT
CASSEDQKYSNQPQHF
>TRBV4-3|NA|TRBJ2-7|TRBD2
TGCGCCAGCAGCCAAGAAAGGGGACTAGCGGGAGGAGAATCAGAGATAGAGCAGTACTTC
CASSQERGLAGGESEIEQYF
>TRBV19|NA|TRBJ2-7|NA
TGTGCCAGTAGTATTGTGGCAGGGCCATCCTACGAGCAGTACTTC
CASSIVAGPSYEQYF
>TRBV27|NA|TRBJ2-2|TRBD1
TGTGCCAGCAGTTTATCGGGGACAGGGAGCACCGGGGAGCTGTTTTTT
CASSLSGTGSTGELFF
>TRBV27|NA|TRBJ2-7|TRBD1
TGTGCCAGCAGTTTATGGAGGCAGGGGGCGCCCTACGAGCAGTACTTC
CASSLWRQGAPYEQYF
>TRBV27|NA|TRBJ1-1|TRBD1
TGTGCCAGCAGTCCCTATTCCGGGACAGAGAACACTGAAGCTTTCTTT
CASSPYSGTENTEAFF
>TRBV29-1|NA|TRBJ1-2|TRBD1
TGCAGCGTCCTTAAGCCTCCGGGACAGGGGAAAAACTATGGCTACACCTTC
CSVLKPPGQGKNYGYTF
>TRBV4-1|NA|TRBJ1-6|NA
TGCGCCAGCAGCCAAGATCCCGGACAAACCGTTAATTCACCCCTCCACTTT
CASSQDPGQTVNSPLHF
>TRBV30|NA|TRBJ1-6|NA
TGTGCCTGGAGTTGGCCGGGCGAGGGCTCCTATAATTCACCCCTCCACTTT
CAWSWPGEGSYNSPLHF
>TRBV2|NA|TRBJ1-5|NA
TGTGCCAGCGTGAAGGACAGACATACTGATAGCAATCAGCCCCAGCATTTT
CASVKDRHTDSNQPQHF
>TRBV4-2|NA|TRBJ2-3|TRBD2
TGTGCCAGCAGCCAAGAGAACACTAGCGGGGGGACCACCGGGAATAGTACGCAGTATTTT
CASSQENTSGGTTGNSTQYF
>TRBV5-6|once|TRBJ1-1|NA
TGTGCCAGCAGCTTGTTTTGGGTCTCTCGAGGAGTGGCTTTCTTT
CASSLFWVSRGVAFF
>TRBV11-2|NA|TRBJ2-3|NA
TGTGCCAGCAGTGTTATTAGCACAGATACGCAGTATTTT
CASSVISTDTQYF
>TRBV6-5|NA|TRBJ2-1|NA
TGTGCCAGCAGTTCCCGGGGGGCTTCGTACAATGAGCAGTTCTTC
CASSSRGASYNEQFF
>TRBV11-2|NA|TRBJ2-7|TRBD1
TGTGCCAGCAGCTTAGGTCCCGGGACAGGGCTCTACGAGCAGTACTTC
CASSLGPGTGLYEQYF
>TRBV7-2|few|TRBJ2-3|TRBD2
TGTGCCAGCAGCTCCTTAGCGGGAGGGCCCCCAGATACGCAGTATTTT
CASSSLAGGPPDTQYF
>TRBV18|NA|TRBJ1-1|TRBD1
TGTGCCAGCTCACCCGACAGGGGATTTAACACTGAAGCTTTCTTT
CASSPDRGFNTEAFF
>TRBV27|NA|TRBJ1-5|NA
TGTGCCAGCAGTTTAATGAGGGATCATCAGCCCCAGCATTTT
CASSLMRDHQPQHF
>TRBV28|few|TRBJ1-5|TRBD1
TGTGCCAGCAGCTTTCGGCAGGGGGTCGATAGCAATCAGCCCCAGCATTTT
CASSFRQGVDSNQPQHF
>TRBV2|NA|TRBJ2-5|TRBD1
TGTGCCAGCAGTGACCCCAGGGGGCAAGGGGTGGGTAGGACCCAGTACTTC
CASSDPRGQGVGRTQYF
>TRBV19|NA|TRBJ1-1|TRBD1
TGTGCCAGTAGTAGGACAGGGGGGGACACTGAAGCTTTCTTT
CASSRTGGDTEAFF
>TRBV2|NA|TRBJ2-5|TRBD2
TGTGCCAGCACCTCAAGGACTAGCGGGGTGGGACCAGAGACCCAGTACTTC
CASTSRTSGVGPETQYF
>TRBV2|once|TRBJ2-3|TRBD2
TGTGCCAGCAGTGATGTTGGCGGGGGTAACACAGATACGCAGTATTTT
CASSDVGGGNTDTQYF
>TRBV6-1|NA|TRBJ2-7|TRBD2
TGTGCCAGCAGTGGGCTTAGCGGGAGGGCCCAGGTCCACGAGCAGTACTTC
CASSGLSGRAQVHEQYF
>TRBV5-4|once|TRBJ1-1|NA
TGTGCCAGCAGCTCCTTCGACAAGAACACTGAAGCTTTCTTT
CASSSFDKNTEAFF
>TRBV10-1|few|TRBJ1-4|NA
TGCGCCAGCAGGGAAGGGGAGGGTGGGGAAAAACTGTTTTTT
CASREGEGGEKLFF
>TRBV29-1|NA|TRBJ1-2|NA
TGCAGCGTTGAAGATCCCGGGTTGGTCCAAAACACCTTC
CSVEDPGLVQNTF
>TRBV13|NA|TRBJ2-2|TRBD2
TGTGCCAGCAGCTTACAGGGACTAGCGGGGCCGAACACCGGGGAGCTGTTTTTT
CASSLQGLAGPNTGELFF
>TRBV10-1|NA|TRBJ1-5|TRBD1
TGCGCCAGCAAGTACAGGGGCTCCAATCAGCCCCAGCATTTT
CASKYRGSNQPQHF
>TRBV19|NA|TRBJ2-3|NA
TGTGCCAGTAGTCCCCTAGGCACAGATACGCAGTATTTT
CASSPLGTDTQYF
>TRBV4-3|NA|TRBJ2-1|NA
TGCGCCAGCAGCCAAGAGACTGGGGGCGGTGGTGAGCAGTTCTTC
CASSQETGGGGEQFF
>TRBV6-5|NA|TRBJ2-7|NA
TGTGCCAGCATTTCCCCGGAGTACGAGCAGTACTTC
CASISPEYEQYF
>TRBV6-5|NA|TRBJ2-3|NA
TGTGCCAGCAGTTATCCCACTAGCCCCACAGATACGCAGTATTTT
CASSYPTSPTDTQYF
>TRBV7-2|NA|TRBJ2-7|TRBD2
TGTGCCAGCAGCTTGGGACTAGCGGCAAACTCCTACGAGCAGTACTTC
CASSLGLAANSYEQYF
>TRBV7-9|NA|TRBJ2-6|NA
TGTGCCAGCAGCGCTCAGGGGTTACCTAGCTCTGGGGCCAACGTCCTGACTTTC
CASSAQGLPSSGANVLTF
>TRBV4-3|NA|TRBJ2-6|NA
TGCGCCAGCAGCCAAACCGGCGGGGCTGGGGCCAACGTCCTGACTTTC
CASSQTGGAGANVLTF
>TRBV27|NA|TRBJ2-1|NA
TGTGCCAGCAGTTTACGGGACTACAATGAGCAGTTCTTC
CASSLRDYNEQFF
>TRBV4-1|NA|TRBJ1-6|TRBD1
TGCGCCAGCAGCCAAGCAGACAGGGGTGACTCACCCCTCCACTTT
CASSQADRGDSPLHF
>TRBV4-3|NA|TRBJ1-1|TRBD1
TGCGCCAGCAGCCAGAAACCACAGGGGCGTCGGACTGAAGCTTTCTTT
CASSQKPQGRRTEAFF
>TRBV25-1|NA|TRBJ2-3|TRBD1
TGTGCCAGCAGTGAAGCCTCTAGGGGGCGTACAGATACGCAGTATTTT
CASSEASRGRTDTQYF
>TRBV7-9|NA|TRBJ1-5|NA
TGTGCCAGCAGCTTACTAGGATATAGCAATCAGCCCCAGCATTTT
CASSLLGYSNQPQHF
>TRBV12-5|NA|TRBJ2-2|NA
TGTGCTAGTGGTGTGGCCGCGGAACAAAACACCGGGGAGCTGTTTTTT
CASGVAAEQNTGELFF
>TRBV4-3|NA|TRBJ1-6|NA
TGCGCCAGCAGCCGCGGTGAGAGCTCCTATAATTCACCCCTCCACTTT
CASSRGESSYNSPLHF
>TRBV5-5|NA|TRBJ1-1|TRBD1
TGTGCCAGCAGCCGTCCGGAAGGACAGGCGGACACTGAAGCTTTCTTT
CASSRPEGQADTEAFF
>TRBV19|few|TRBJ1-5|NA
TGTGCCAGTAGTATCGGGTCACGTCAGCCCCAGCATTTT
CASSIGSRQPQHF
>TRBV4-3|NA|TRBJ2-6|NA
TGCGCCAGCAGCCAGAGTCCACCCGGACAGAGGAACTCTGGGGCCAACGTCCTGACTTTC
CASSQSPPGQRNSGANVLTF
>TRBV28|once|TRBJ1-5|NA
TGTGCCAGCAGTTTGGGCGCACAGCCCCAGCATTTT
CASSLGAQPQHF
>TRBV19|NA|TRBJ2-1|NA
TGTGCCAGTAGTATAGCCGAGGGGGACCCCTACCTACACAATGAGCAGTTCTTC
CASSIAEGDPYLHNEQFF
>TRBV9|NA|TRBJ1-1|NA
TGTGCCAGCAGCGAGGGATTGGGAGATTACACTGAAGCTTTCTTT
CASSEGLGDYTEAFF
>TRBV7-3|NA|TRBJ1-6|TRBD1
TGTGCCAGCAGCTACCCACAGGGGGCTTGCTCACCCCTCCACTTT
CASSYPQGACSPLHF
>TRBV28|NA|TRBJ2-7|TRBD2
TGTGCCAGCAGAGGACTAGCGGGAGGGAAAGCCTACGAGCAGTACTTC
CASRGLAGGKAYEQYF